The 9 T cell receptor beta chains given below trace back to one sample, sequenced in a study of T cell changes during pregnancy in multiple sclerosis. TCRdb's copy holds only in-frame clones and misses some; the assay was immunoSEQ multiplex PCR. The table shows about 61,000 clones, with about 88% occurring only once. Specimen: peripheral blood, collected in the first trimester of pregnancy. These receptor sequences come from a female donor in good health, enrolled as a control in a pregnancy study.

The chain carries TRBV2 and TRBJ1-6; TRBD1 is a possible D gene (6 bases). Trimming took 9 bases from V and 3 from J, leaving 12 bases between them. The CDR3 has 14 residues. Germline values: CDR1 SNHLY, CDR2 FYNNEI. CDR3 coding DNA: TGTGCCAGGGGGGGGGCAAACTATAATTCACCCCTCCACTTT. Its translation is CARGGANYNSPLHF.

The V and J genes are TRBV23-1 and TRBJ2-5, with 7 bases matching TRBD1. TRBV23-1 belongs to the ORF category, with a function that is uncertain. This CDR3 comprises 16 residues. Germline trimming cut 8 bases from V and 0 bases from J; bases unmatched to any gene: 12. CDR3 bases: TGCGCCAGCGTAGTTAGGACAGGTCCGTACCAAGAGACCCAGTACTTC. Protein product: CASVVRTGPYQETQYF.

The chain is built from TRBV28 and TRBJ2-1; TRBD2 matches 15 bases. J lost 9 bases, V lost 7 bases, and 13 bases had no gene match. CDR1 is MDHEN and CDR2 is SYDVKM in the germline V gene. CDR3 length: 17 residues. DNA of the CDR3: TGTGCCAGCAATATACCAGGACTAGCGGGAGGGCGGGGTGAGCAGTTCTTC. It codes for CASNIPGLAGGRGEQFF.

This rearrangement joins TRBV19 to TRBJ1-5; D is ambiguous. V was pared by 5 bases and J by 1 base, with 9 bases between. The CDR3 contains 14 residues. Germline values: CDR1 LNHDA, CDR2 SQIVND (reference sequence). The CDR3 protein is CASSVSGSNQPQHF. The CDR3 DNA sequence: TGTGCCAGTAGTGTCTCGGGAAGCAATCAGCCCCAGCATTTT.

To note about this clone: One end of the junction fails to match germline, which may point to a read error. Other DNA sequences in the sample encode the same CDR3. This chain links TRBV4-3 with TRBJ1-1; TRBD1 agrees at 7 bases. CDR1 is LGHNA and CDR2 is YSLEER in the germline V gene. The CDR3 has 17 residues. The CDR3 is CASSQEAIRTGYTEAFF. In nucleotides, the CDR3 is TGCGCCAGCAGTCAAGAGGCCATCAGGACAGGATACACTGAAGCTTTCTTT.

The chain is built from TRBV7-9 and TRBJ2-2, with 7 bases fitting TRBD2. CDR1 and CDR2 from the germline V gene are SEHNR and FQNEAQ (reference sequence). This CDR3 region has 16 residues. V shed 3 bases and J 3 bases; nucleotides not matched to a gene: 7. The CDR3 here is CASSLGTTGDTGELFF. As DNA, the CDR3 is TGTGCCAGCAGCTTGGGGACTACTGGGGACACCGGGGAGCTGTTTTTT.

CDR3 sequence (DNA): TGTGCCAGCAGTTACGGGGGGGCGGTCGGCACTGAAGCTTTCTTT. Translating gives CASSYGGAVGTEAFF. V gene TRBV6-5 combines with J gene TRBJ1-1, with TRBD1 as a possible D gene (6 bases). V was shortened by 2 bases and J by 4 bases, with 14 bases between the two germline ends. This CDR3 region has 15 residues. Germline V gene sequence: CDR1 MNHEY, CDR2 SVGAGI.

This clone appeared a single time. The rearrangement links TRBV28 to TRBJ1-5; D may be TRBD1 (5 bases). Trimming shortened V by 5 bases and J by 0 bases, and 14 bases separated the two germline ends. The CDR3 has 16 residues. In germline, CDR1 is MDHEN, CDR2 SYDVKM. CDR3 residues: CASSIGQGFSNQPQHF. The DNA for the CDR3 is TGTGCCAGCAGTATCGGCCAGGGATTTAGCAATCAGCCCCAGCATTTT.

The chain links TRBV5-1 to TRBJ2-1, with TRBD1 as a possible D gene (6 bases). The V gene's germline CDR1 is SGHRS and CDR2 YFSETQ. The CDR3 is 14 residues long. V gave up 7 bases and J gave up 4 bases, with 15 bases separating them. In DNA, the CDR3 is TGCGCCAGCGCCGGCCAGGGGATTTACAATGAGCAGTTCTTC. Protein: CASAGQGIYNEQFF.